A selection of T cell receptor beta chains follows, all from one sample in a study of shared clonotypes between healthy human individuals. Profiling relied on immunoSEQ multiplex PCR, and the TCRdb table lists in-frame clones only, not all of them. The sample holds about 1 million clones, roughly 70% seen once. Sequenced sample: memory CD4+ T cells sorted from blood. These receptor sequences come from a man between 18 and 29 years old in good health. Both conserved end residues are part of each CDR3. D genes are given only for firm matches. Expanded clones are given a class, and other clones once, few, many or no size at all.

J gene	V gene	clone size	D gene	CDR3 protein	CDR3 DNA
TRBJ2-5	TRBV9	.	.	CASSRGQETQYF	TGTGCCAGCAGCCGGGGGCAAGAGACCCAGTACTTC
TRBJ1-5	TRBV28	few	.	CASSFGPTQPQHF	TGTGCCAGCAGTTTCGGACCCACTCAGCCCCAGCATTTT
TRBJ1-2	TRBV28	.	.	CASSLKVIGGARSGYTF	TGTGCCAGCAGTTTAAAAGTAATAGGAGGGGCTAGAAGTGGCTACACCTTC
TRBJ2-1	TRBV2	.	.	CASSGRLGDEQFF	TGTGCCAGCAGTGGTCGACTTGGGGATGAGCAGTTCTTC
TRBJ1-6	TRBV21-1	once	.	CASARRGVVNSPLHF	TGTGCCAGCGCTCGGCGGGGGGTCGTAAATTCACCCCTCCACTTT
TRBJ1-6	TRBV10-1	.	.	CASSEENRVSTLHF	TGCGCCAGCAGTGAGGAAAACAGGGTGAGTACCCTCCACTTT
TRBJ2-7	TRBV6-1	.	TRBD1	CASSEQSRGLLPAYEQYF	TGTGCCAGCAGTGAACAGTCCAGGGGGCTACTGCCAGCCTACGAGCAGTACTTC
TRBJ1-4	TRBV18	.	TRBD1	CASSLIRDSGEKLFF	TGTGCCAGCTCACTCATCCGGGACAGTGGGGAAAAACTGTTTTTT
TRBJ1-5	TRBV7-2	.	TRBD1	CASSPRGTGGQPQHF	TGTGCCAGCAGCCCCCGAGGGACAGGGGGACAGCCCCAGCATTTT
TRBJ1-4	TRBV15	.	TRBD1	CATSSDRGPWEKLFF	TGTGCCACCAGCTCCGACAGGGGCCCCTGGGAAAAACTGTTTTTT
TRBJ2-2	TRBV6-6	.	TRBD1	CASSPLGQGTGELFF	TGTGCCAGCAGTCCTCTAGGACAGGGCACCGGGGAGCTGTTTTTT
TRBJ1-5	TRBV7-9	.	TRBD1	CASSPGGNQPQHF	TGTGCCAGCAGTCCAGGGGGGAATCAGCCCCAGCATTTT
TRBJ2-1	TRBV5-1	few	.	CASSTTKSSYNEQFF	TGCGCCAGCAGCACGACGAAGAGCTCCTACAATGAGCAGTTCTTC
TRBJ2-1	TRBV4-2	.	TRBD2	CASSQAGLVSYNEQFF	TGTGCCAGCAGCCAAGCGGGACTAGTCTCCTACAATGAGCAGTTCTTC
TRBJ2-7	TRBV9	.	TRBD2	CASSPLRGSGSYEQYF	TGTGCCAGCAGCCCTCTTCGTGGTAGCGGGAGCTACGAGCAGTACTTC
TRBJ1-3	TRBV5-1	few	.	CASSLEQGFSGNTIYF	TGCGCCAGCAGCTTAGAACAGGGATTCTCTGGAAACACCATATATTTT
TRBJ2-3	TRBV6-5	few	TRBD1	CASSITGGTDTQYF	TGTGCCAGCAGTATCACAGGGGGAACAGATACGCAGTATTTT
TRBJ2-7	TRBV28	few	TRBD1	CATHATGAYEQYF	TGTGCCACCCATGCCACAGGGGCCTACGAGCAGTACTTC
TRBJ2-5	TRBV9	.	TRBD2	CASSAGLAGGETQYF	TGTGCCAGCAGCGCGGGACTAGCGGGGGGAGAGACCCAGTACTTC
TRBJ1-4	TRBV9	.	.	CASTPTLHSEKLFF	TGTGCCAGCACCCCGACTCTTCACAGTGAAAAACTGTTTTTT
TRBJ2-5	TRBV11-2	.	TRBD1	CASSFPKTGETQYF	TGTGCCAGCAGCTTCCCTAAGACAGGGGAGACCCAGTACTTC
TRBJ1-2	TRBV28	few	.	CASRPGQAYGYTF	TGTGCCAGCAGGCCGGGACAAGCCTATGGCTACACCTTC
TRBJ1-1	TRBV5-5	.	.	CASSLADRNTEAFF	TGTGCCAGCAGCTTAGCAGACAGGAACACTGAAGCTTTCTTT
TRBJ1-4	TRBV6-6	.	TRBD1	CASSYRDRGEKLFF	TGTGCCAGCAGTTACAGGGACAGGGGTGAAAAACTGTTTTTT
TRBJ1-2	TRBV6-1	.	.	CASEAGGANYGYTF	TGTGCCAGCGAGGCCGGTGGAGCTAACTATGGCTACACCTTC
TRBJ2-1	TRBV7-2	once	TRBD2	CASSETSGSFAEQFF	TGTGCCAGCAGCGAGACTAGCGGGAGTTTTGCTGAGCAGTTCTTC
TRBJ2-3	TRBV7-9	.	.	CASSLRFQASDTQYF	TGTGCCAGCAGCTTAAGGTTCCAGGCATCGGATACGCAGTATTTT
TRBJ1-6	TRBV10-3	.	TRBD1	CAISDLGQGANSPLHF	TGTGCCATCAGTGACCTCGGACAGGGGGCAAATTCACCCCTCCACTTT
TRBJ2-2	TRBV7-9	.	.	CASTEGPTGELFF	TGTGCCAGCACGGAGGGCCCCACCGGGGAGCTGTTTTTT
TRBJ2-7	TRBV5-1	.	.	CASSSTGVWNEQYF	TGCGCCAGCAGCTCAACAGGCGTCTGGAACGAGCAGTACTTC
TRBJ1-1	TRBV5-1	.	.	CASSLGALEVPNTEAFF	TGCGCCAGCAGCTTGGGAGCGCTAGAAGTTCCGAACACTGAAGCTTTCTTT